This T cell receptor beta chain derives from a study of early T cells in non-severe SARS-CoV-2 infection. Study summary: Sequencing input comprised bulk RNA from unsorted whole blood; chain pairing was not available. Study-level results: Private and CD4 specificities were missed by VDJdb matching, skewed to anti-spike CD8.

Molecules of cDNA were individually given unique molecular identifiers that were attached to them. MiXCR was run by TCRdb on the 5' RACE reads, yielding one entry per CDR3 protein. Among tens of thousands of distinct CDR3 sequences listed, around 11% were seen once. This clonotype was detected many times. What it binds is not known. This CDR3 is 14 amino acids long. The V end lost 2 bases, the J end lost 4 bases, and 11 bases lay between the germline ends. Germline assignment: CDR1 MDHEN and CDR2 SYDVKM. Sequences were derived from whole blood, sampled at baseline. This clonotype was obtained from an adult who was a healthcare worker with PCR-confirmed SARS-CoV-2 infection or an uninfected control (not recorded which). The chain carries TRBV28 and TRBJ2-5; D unclear. CDR3 nucleotide sequence: TGTGCCAGCAGTTTAGGATCGCGCCCAGAGACCCAGTACTTC. Protein product: CASSLGSRPETQYF.